The clone carrying this T cell receptor (beta chain) was detected only a few times. An end of the junction does not agree with germline; a read error may underlie this. The sequenced template was RNA, covering the TCR beta CDR3 region. Second-round multiplex PCR came after first-round RT-PCR with HTBI primers. TCRdb itself ran the multiplex PCR reads through MiXCR, one entry per CDR3 protein. The sample shows approximately 480,000 distinct CDR3 sequences, approximately 14% of them seen only once. Establishment of the diagnosis relied upon clinical symptoms, serum thyroxine, TRAb, thyroid ultrasound and orbital computed tomography. This CDR3 contains 12 residues. The germline V gene encodes CDR1 SQVTM and CDR2 ANQGSEA. The sample belongs to a study of Graves' ophthalmopathy and Graves' hyperthyroidism.

The sequence was collected from a woman aged 25 to 45 with Graves' ophthalmopathy. The sequenced sample was blood. This sequence joins TRBV29-1 and TRBJ1-3; no firm D call. The CDR3 loop reads CSGGKSGNTICF. The CDR3 DNA reads as TGCAGCGGGGGAAAATCTGGAAACACCATATGTTTT.